The 15 T cell receptor beta chains reported below all come from one sample, sequenced in a study of tumor-infiltrating lymphocytes in primary liver carcinoma. Scientists recovered RNA and DNA together from around 20-30 mg of unsorted bulk tissue. The investigators made TCR beta cDNA from approximately 0.5 ug total RNA, using a constant-region primer. ARM-PCR, slightly modified, supplied the TCR beta libraries through three nested multiplex PCR rounds. Forward primers for TRBV1-TRBV30 and a C-beta reverse primer served the first two PCR rounds, at about 9 cycles each. TCRdb analysed the multiplex PCR reads with MiXCR anew, one entry per CDR3 protein. Of about 210,000 distinct CDR3 sequences listed, around 85% are singletons. Sequencing was done on a sample of tumor tissue from primary liver carcinoma. The receptors here all came from a middle-aged man with primary liver carcinoma and hepatitis B virus infection.

In the case of this clonotype: Compared with germline, one end of the junction differs, possibly owing to a read error. The J gene is TRBJ2-5, the V gene TRBV5-1; a possible D gene is TRBD2 (5 bases). The CDR3 length is 15 residues. Germline lookup yields CDR1 SGHRS and CDR2 YFSETQ. In nucleotides, the CDR3 is TGCGCCAGCAGCTTGGCGGCTAGCTCGGAAGAGACCCAGCACTTC. It translates to CASSLAASSEETQHF.

As regards this clonotype: The junction shows a germline mismatch at one end, possibly a read error. The DNA of the CDR3 is TGTGCCAACAGCTCTCCCGGGACTAGCGGGACCAAAAACACTCAATACTTC. Protein sequence: CANSSPGTSGTKNTQYF. V and J are TRBV11-1 and TRBJ2-4, with 13 bases lining up with TRBD2. Per germline, CDR1 SGHAT and CDR2 FQDESV (reference sequence). The CDR3 is made up of 17 amino acids.

In regard to this clonotype: Compared with germline, one end of the junction differs, possibly owing to a read error. The chain carries TRBV6-1 and TRBJ2-2; either TRBD1 or TRBD2 may fit D (5 bases each). Germline loops: CDR1 MNHNS, CDR2 SASEGT. The length of the CDR3 is 16 residues. CDR3 in amino acids: CASNEEGVVGTGYLFF. The CDR3 DNA reads as TGTGCCAGCAATGAAGAAGGGGTTGTCGGGACCGGGTACCTGTTTTTT.

This clonotype was seen a single time. Germline and junction disagree at one end, which may indicate a read error. The chain links TRBV6-2 or TRBV6-3 to TRBJ2-7; D remains ambiguous. This CDR3 contains 13 residues. Germline-derived CDR1 and CDR2 are MNHEY and SVGEGT. CDR3 sequence (DNA): TGTGCCAACAGTAACGAGGTACCCTACAAGCAGTACTTC. This translates into CANSNEVPYKQYF.

With respect to this clonotype: A read error may produce the germline difference seen at one junction end. This chain joins TRBV6-5 and TRBJ2-1; 9 positions match TRBD1. The CDR3 is made up of 17 amino acids. Looked up from germline, CDR1 is MNHEY and CDR2 is SVGAGI. The CDR3 bases are TGTGACAGCAGTGACGGATCCGGGACAGGGCTATACAATGAGCAGTTCTTC. Its protein is CDSSDGSGTGLYNEQFF.

A word on this clonotype: Likely a read error: the CDR3 ends without its conserved phenylalanine or tryptophan. J is TRBJ2-7 and V is TRBV6-2 or TRBV6-3; the D is unclear. The length of the CDR3 is 13 residues. The germline V gene has CDR1 MNHEY and CDR2 SVGEGT. In DNA, the CDR3 is TGTGCCAACAGTTACGATGTACCCTACGAGCAGTACCTC. Translation gives CANSYDVPYEQYL.

A word on this clonotype: At one end, the junction sequence differs from germline, possibly due to a read error. The chain is built from TRBV12-3 or TRBV12-4 and TRBJ1-2, with a tentative D call TRBD1 (5 bases). The CDR3 covers 12 residues. This CDR3 is CASILPGIGYTF. The CDR3 nucleotides are TGTGCCAGCATTTTACCAGGGATCGGATACACCTTC.

The V call is TRBV29-1, the J call TRBJ1-1; 7 bases line up with TRBD1. The CDR3 is 13 amino acids. V shed 7 bases, J shed 9 bases, and the junction held 14 bases outside the gene matches. CDR1 is SQVTM, CDR2 ANQGSEA, per germline. As DNA, the CDR3 is TGCAGCGCTACGGGACAGCTGGTGGCTAAAGCTTTCTTT. Amino acids: CSATGQLVAKAFF.

With regard to this clonotype: The junction does not match germline at one end; this may be a read error. V gene TRBV6-5 combines with J gene TRBJ2-1; 10 nucleotides line up with TRBD2. The CDR3 has 15 residues. CDR1 MNHEY and CDR2 SVGAGI come from the germline V gene. DNA for the CDR3: TGTGCCAGCATCCGAGCGGGAGGGGCATACAATGAGCAGTCCTTC. Encoded protein: CASIRAGGAYNEQSF.

The chain carries TRBV6-1 and TRBJ1-1; D ambiguous. Germline V gene sequence: CDR1 MNHNS, CDR2 SASEGT. The CDR3 covers 14 residues. Deletions cut 3 bases from V and 11 bases from J, with 19 bases between. The CDR3: CASSETREVWEAFF. The CDR3 DNA reads as TGTGCCAGCAGTGAGACGAGGGAGGTTTGGGAGGCTTTCTTT.

The V gene is TRBV6-6, the J gene TRBJ2-5; D may be TRBD1 (6 bases). V was trimmed by 5 bases and J by 1 base, leaving 17 bases between them. CDR3 length: 16 residues. Germline CDR1 is MNHNY and CDR2 is SVGAGI (reference sequence). The CDR3 coding sequence is TGTGCCAGCAGTATCCGGGGCAGGGGTATCCAAGAGACCCAGTACTTC. It codes for CASSIRGRGIQETQYF.

J is TRBJ2-4 and V is TRBV11-1; D is possibly TRBD1 (5 bases). Trimming pared 5 bases from V and 7 bases from J, leaving 12 bases between. The V gene's germline CDR1 is SGHAT and CDR2 FQDESV (reference sequence). This CDR3 has 13 residues. CDR3: CASSRKQDNIQYF. The CDR3 region has the DNA TGTGCCAGCAGCCGGAAACAGGATAACATTCAGTACTTC. Full variable domain (missing parts from reference TRBV11-1 and TRBJ2-4): EAEVAQSPRYKITEKSQAVAFWCDPISGHATLYWYRQILGQGPELLVQFQDESVVDDSQLPKDRFSAERLKGVDSTLKIQPAELGDSAMYLCASSRKQDNIQYFGAGTRLSVL.

Note on this clonotype: At one end the junction does not follow the germline gene, possibly because of a read error. The rearrangement uses TRBV11-3 and TRBJ2-1; the D is unclear. The CDR3 covers 12 residues. Germline V gene sequence: CDR1 SGHNT, CDR2 YENEEA. The CDR3 DNA follows: TGTGCCAGCAACTTAAAAGCCAAAGAGCAGTTCTTC. Its protein product is CASNLKAKEQFF.

This clonotype was observed many times. The chain joins TRBV5-5 to TRBJ1-5; no definite D call. Trimming cost V 0 bases and J 7 bases, with 14 bases left between them. The germline gives CDR1 SGHKS, CDR2 YYEKEE (reference sequence). The CDR3 runs to 15 residues. CDR3 coding DNA: TGTGCCAGCAGCTTGGCCGACTCCTTTGGGCAGCCCCAGCATTTT. Encoded protein: CASSLADSFGQPQHF.

On this clonotype: The junction departs from germline at one end; a sequencing error may be responsible. This chain links TRBV11-1 with TRBJ1-6; possibly TRBD1 for D (5 bases). The CDR3 sequence is 13 residues long. Per the germline V gene, CDR1 is SGHAT and CDR2 is FQDESV (reference sequence). CDR3: CASIRTLVTPLQF. In nucleotides, the CDR3 is TGTGCCAGCATTCGGACACTGGTTACACCCCTCCAGTTT.